This T cell receptor beta chain was sequenced for a study of shared clonotypes between healthy human individuals. Whole-study context: With ages of 18 to 49, the donors were two women and three men.

The table lists this clone with a few counts. Its specificity is not known. Since the CDR3 does not end with the conserved phenylalanine or tryptophan, this likely comes from a read error. Whole-study results and caveats: Represented diversity, genetic and exposure-history alike, was limited by few donors.

This CDR3 spans 13 amino acids. Trimming cost V 1 base and J 2 bases, with 5 bases left between them. Germline V gene sequence: CDR1 SGHVS, CDR2 FNYEAQ. TCRdb's copy holds only in-frame clones and misses some; the assay was immunoSEQ multiplex PCR. The top ten hold 10% to 15% of the sample, which has 400,000 to 500,000 clones, roughly four fifths seen once. The unsorted samples had 100 million or so PBMCs used for genomic DNA. The sequence was collected from a woman aged 40 to 50 in good health. Some clones in this sample may be carry-over from other donors' samples. The sequenced sample was PBMCs. This chain uses TRBV7-6 with TRBJ1-2; D gene unclear. Here the CDR3 DNA reads TGTGCCAGCAGCTTAGGTTACAACTATGGCTACACCCTC. This encodes CASSLGYNYGYTL.